The 23 T cell receptor beta chains in this list originate from one sample, sequenced in a study of blood T cell repertoires in COVID-19. Using immunoSEQ multiplex PCR, the repertoire was profiled, and TCRdb retains in-frame clones only, with some absent. In the table there are 95,000 to 100,000 clones, 85% of which are singletons. The sample consisted of peripheral blood. These receptors were collected from a woman in her seventies with active or convalescent COVID-19.

The V call is TRBV4-2, the J call TRBJ2-5, with D perhaps TRBD2 (7 bases). CDR3 length: 15 amino acids. Germline V CDR1 and CDR2: LGHNA, YNFKEQ. V shed 1 base and J shed 1 base, with 10 bases lying between them. The CDR3 protein is CASSQGGGGQETQYF. The DNA for the CDR3 is TGTGCCAGCAGCCAAGGGGGAGGGGGCCAAGAGACCCAGTACTTC.

The V call is TRBV7-2, the J call TRBJ2-1; 9 bases are shared with TRBD2. Germline CDR1 reads SGHTA; CDR2 reads FQGNSA. The CDR3 has 14 amino acids. Trimming cost V 5 bases and J 5 bases; bases outside gene matches: 4. CDR3 DNA sequence: TGTGCCAGCAGCACCAGCGGGGGGAACAATGAGCAGTTCTTC. This encodes CASSTSGGNNEQFF.

The rearrangement links TRBV5-1 to TRBJ1-1, with 8 bases aligning to TRBD1. Trimming cost V 0 bases and J 5 bases; bases outside gene matches: 9. CDR3 length equals 16 residues. Germline CDR1 and CDR2: SGHRS and YFSETQ. The CDR3 protein is CASSLAAGGAGTEAFF. For the CDR3, the DNA is TGCGCCAGCAGCTTGGCGGCAGGGGGCGCGGGGACTGAAGCTTTCTTT.

The chain uses TRBV5-5 and TRBJ2-7; perhaps TRBD1 as D (6 bases). V was clipped by 4 bases and J by 1 base, with 12 bases between them. CDR3 size: 14 residues. CDR1 SGHKS and CDR2 YYEKEE come from the germline V gene (reference sequence). The CDR3 sequence is CASSPNRVSYEQYF. In nucleotides, the CDR3 is TGTGCCAGCAGCCCGAACAGGGTATCCTACGAGCAGTACTTC. The full variable domain, rest sourced from reference TRBV5-5 and TRBJ2-7, is DAGVTQSPTHLIKTRGQQVTLRCSPISGHKSVSWYQQVLGQGPQFIFQYYEKEERGRGNFPDRFSARQFPNYSSELNVNALLLGDSALYLCASSPNRVSYEQYFGPGTRLTVT.

The CDR3 here is CASSASHSSGNTIYF. CDR3 DNA sequence: TGTGCCAGCAGCGCGTCTCACAGCTCTGGAAACACCATATATTTT. The rearrangement joins TRBV9 to TRBJ1-3; no firm D call. The CDR3 has 15 amino acids. V was shortened by 3 bases and J by 0 bases, with 10 bases between the two germline ends. CDR1 and CDR2 from the germline V gene are SGDLS and YYNGEE.

The CDR3 bases are TGTGCCAGCAGTGAGGACCTAGCGGGGGGGGTATACAATGAGCAGTTCTTC. This gives the protein CASSEDLAGGVYNEQFF. This chain joins TRBV2 and TRBJ2-1; 12 nucleotides match TRBD2. The CDR3 length is 17 residues. Germline V gene lookup returns CDR1 SNHLY and CDR2 FYNNEI. J lost 4 bases, V lost 3 bases, and 7 bases had no gene match.

The V call is TRBV28, the J call TRBJ1-2; possible D gene TRBD1, 5 bases. The CDR3 consists of 13 residues. Between the trimmed V and J ends, which lost 5 bases and 0 bases, there was a span of 7 bases. Looked up from germline, CDR1 is MDHEN and CDR2 is SYDVKM. The CDR3: CASSPGANYGYTF. Written as DNA, the CDR3 is TGTGCCAGCAGTCCGGGGGCTAACTATGGCTACACCTTC.

The chain couples TRBV4-3 to TRBJ2-1; a possible D gene is TRBD1 (5 bases). Trimming stripped 2 bases from V and 5 bases from J, with 16 bases between. The CDR3 extends over 16 amino acids. In germline, CDR1 is LGHNA, CDR2 YSLEER. The CDR3 sequence is CASSQLQLARDNEQFF. For the CDR3, the DNA is TGCGCCAGCAGCCAACTCCAGTTAGCCAGGGACAATGAGCAGTTCTTC.

This sequence joins TRBV6-2 or TRBV6-3 and TRBJ2-7, with 7 bases fitting TRBD1. Germline values: CDR1 MNHEY, CDR2 SVGEGT. The ends lost 5 bases at V and 3 bases at J; junction bases unmatched: 10. CDR3 size: 15 residues. CDR3 in amino acids: CASSDGGTDNYEQYF. The CDR3 DNA reads as TGTGCCAGCAGTGACGGTGGGACAGACAACTACGAGCAGTACTTC.

The chain combines TRBV11-3 with TRBJ2-5; tentatively, D is TRBD1 (7 bases). With 5 bases removed from V and 1 base from J, the gap between germline ends came to 17 bases. The germline gives CDR1 SGHNT, CDR2 YENEEA. The CDR3 contains 16 residues. The CDR3 reads CASSRGERGPQETQYF. The CDR3 bases are TGTGCCAGCAGCCGCGGGGAGAGGGGGCCCCAAGAGACCCAGTACTTC.

The chain combines TRBV9 with TRBJ2-7; 7 nucleotides align to TRBD1. V was pared by 6 bases and J by 3 bases, with 15 bases of the junction left unmatched. The CDR3 is made up of 16 amino acids. CDR1 SGDLS and CDR2 YYNGEE come from the germline V gene. CDR3: CASIIYPGQIFYEQYF. The CDR3 DNA reads as TGTGCCAGCATCATTTACCCGGGACAGATTTTCTACGAGCAGTACTTC.

A single count supports this clone. For the CDR3, the DNA is TGCGCCAGCAGCCAAGGAATTACAGGGTACAATGAGCAGTTCTTC. It is translated as CASSQGITGYNEQFF. This chain links TRBV4-1 with TRBJ2-1; possibly TRBD1 for D (6 bases). Germline V lookup: CDR1 MGHRA, CDR2 YSYEKL. Trimming removed 1 base from V and 4 bases from J, with 11 bases in between. The CDR3 extends over 15 amino acids.

This chain joins TRBV3-1 (or the pseudogene TRBV3-2) and TRBJ1-5, with 7 positions matching TRBD1. Germline assignment: CDR1 LGHDT and CDR2 YNNKEL (reference sequence). The CDR3 consists of 14 residues. V was clipped by 6 bases and J by 2 bases; unmatched bases: 4. The CDR3 spells CASSPTGGNQPQHF. In nucleotides, the CDR3 is TGTGCCAGCAGTCCAACAGGGGGCAATCAGCCCCAGCATTTT.

This chain uses TRBV20-1 with TRBJ2-7, with D perhaps TRBD2 (5 bases). CDR3 size: 11 residues. V lost 7 bases and J lost 7, with 14 bases in between. Germline V gene sequence: CDR1 DFQATT, CDR2 SNEGSKA (reference sequence). The CDR3 nucleotides read TGCAGTGTCCAGGAGGTCGGGGAGCAGTACTTC. It encodes CSVQEVGEQYF.

This clone was recorded only once. The chain joins TRBV2 to TRBJ2-3; D remains ambiguous. Trimming removed 4 bases from V and 2 bases from J, with 7 bases in between. CDR3 length: 13 residues. Germline values: CDR1 SNHLY, CDR2 FYNNEI. As DNA, the CDR3 is TGTGCCAGCAGTGTCGAGGACACAGATACGCAGTATTTT. Its translation is CASSVEDTDTQYF. Filled out from reference TRBV2 and TRBJ2-3, the complete variable domain reads EPEVTQTPSHQVTQMGQEVILRCVPISNHLYFYWYRQILGQKVEFLVSFYNNEISEKSEIFDDQFSVERPDGSNFTLKIRSTKLEDSAMYFCASSVEDTDTQYFGPGTRLTVL.

The rearrangement links TRBV7-2 to TRBJ2-7; 11 bases match TRBD2. The germline gives CDR1 SGHTA, CDR2 FQGNSA. J lost 2 bases, V lost 6 bases, and 6 bases had no gene match. This CDR3 has 15 amino acids. The CDR3 sequence: CASSISGGDTYEQYF. The CDR3 region has the DNA TGTGCCAGCAGTATTAGCGGGGGGGATACCTACGAGCAGTACTTC.

J is TRBJ2-7 and V is TRBV6-2 or TRBV6-3, with D possibly TRBD2 on 6 matching bases. Trimming removed 5 bases at V and 13 bases at J, with 15 bases between. Per the germline V gene, CDR1 is MNHEY and CDR2 is SVGEGT. This CDR3 is built from 11 residues. CDR3 amino acids: CASSPRRAVYF. The CDR3 DNA reads TGTGCCAGCAGTCCCCGGAGGGCGGTCTACTTC.

This rearrangement joins TRBV6-6 to TRBJ2-2, with TRBD2 as a possible D gene (6 bases). The CDR3 is made up of 17 amino acids. Trimming shortened V by 6 bases and J by 2 bases, and 19 bases separated the two germline ends. The V gene's germline CDR1 is MNHNY and CDR2 SVGAGI (reference sequence). The CDR3 DNA reads as TGTGCCAGCAGCCGATCCGGGACTGGGGCCAACACCGGGGAGCTGTTTTTT. Protein: CASSRSGTGANTGELFF.

The J gene is TRBJ1-2, the V gene TRBV19; D call uncertain. The ends were cut back, 7 bases at V and 3 bases at J, with 12 bases in the middle. The germline V gene encodes CDR1 LNHDA and CDR2 SQIVND (reference sequence). The CDR3 consists of 13 residues. CDR3 DNA: TGTGCCAGTACCACGAGGGAGTACTATGGCTACACCTTC. This translates into CASTTREYYGYTF.

The CDR3 DNA reads TGTGCCAGCGGGCAAGACCAGGACATTCAGTACTTC. Its translation: CASGQDQDIQYF. This sequence joins TRBV2 and TRBJ2-4; no reliable D call. The CDR3 contains 12 residues. Looked up from germline, CDR1 is SNHLY and CDR2 is FYNNEI. The V end was cut by 8 bases, the J end by 8 bases, with 13 bases between.

The gene calls are TRBV19 and TRBJ1-3; D is perhaps TRBD1 (5 bases). Between the trimmed V and J ends, which lost 3 bases and 0 bases, there was a span of 15 bases. This CDR3 spans 17 amino acids. From germline, CDR1 is LNHDA and CDR2 SQIVND (reference sequence). Written as DNA, the CDR3 is TGTGCCAGTAGTATCCAGGTCAGGGTAAACTCTGGAAACACCATATATTTT. This sequence encodes CASSIQVRVNSGNTIYF.

This sequence joins TRBV7-2 and TRBJ2-5; 15 positions match TRBD2. The V and J ends lost 4 bases and 5 bases, in that order; junction bases with no gene match: 11. CDR3 length equals 18 residues. From germline, CDR1 is SGHTA and CDR2 FQGNSA. The chain's CDR3 is CASSSGLAGGPGLETQYF. In DNA, the CDR3 is TGTGCCAGCAGCTCCGGACTAGCGGGGGGGCCAGGGTTGGAGACCCAGTACTTC.

The chain recombines TRBV5-4 with TRBJ2-1; 13 bases are a match to TRBD2. The CDR3 is 15 residues long. Germline V CDR1 and CDR2: SGHNT, YYREEE (reference sequence). Trimming cost V 3 bases and J 5 bases; bases outside gene matches: 2. CDR3 DNA sequence: TGTGCCAGCAGCTCGGGACTAGCGGGACACAATGAGCAGTTCTTC. Translated: CASSSGLAGHNEQFF.